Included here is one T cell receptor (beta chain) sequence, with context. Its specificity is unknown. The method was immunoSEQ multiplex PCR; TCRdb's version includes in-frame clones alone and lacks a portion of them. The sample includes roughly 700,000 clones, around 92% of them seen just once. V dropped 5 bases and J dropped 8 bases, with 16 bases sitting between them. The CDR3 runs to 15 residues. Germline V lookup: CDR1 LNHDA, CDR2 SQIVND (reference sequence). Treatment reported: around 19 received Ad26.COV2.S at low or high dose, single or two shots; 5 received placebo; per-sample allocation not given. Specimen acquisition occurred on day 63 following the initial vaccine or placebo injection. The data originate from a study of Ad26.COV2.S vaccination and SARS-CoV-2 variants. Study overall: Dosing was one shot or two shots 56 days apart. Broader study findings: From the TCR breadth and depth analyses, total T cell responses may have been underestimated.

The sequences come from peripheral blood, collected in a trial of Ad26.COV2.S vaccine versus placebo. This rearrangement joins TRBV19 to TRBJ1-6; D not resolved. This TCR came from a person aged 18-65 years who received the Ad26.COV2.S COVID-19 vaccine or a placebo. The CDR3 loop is CASSLIWEEDSPLHF. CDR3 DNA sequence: TGTGCCAGTAGTCTCATTTGGGAGGAGGATTCACCCCTCCACTTT.